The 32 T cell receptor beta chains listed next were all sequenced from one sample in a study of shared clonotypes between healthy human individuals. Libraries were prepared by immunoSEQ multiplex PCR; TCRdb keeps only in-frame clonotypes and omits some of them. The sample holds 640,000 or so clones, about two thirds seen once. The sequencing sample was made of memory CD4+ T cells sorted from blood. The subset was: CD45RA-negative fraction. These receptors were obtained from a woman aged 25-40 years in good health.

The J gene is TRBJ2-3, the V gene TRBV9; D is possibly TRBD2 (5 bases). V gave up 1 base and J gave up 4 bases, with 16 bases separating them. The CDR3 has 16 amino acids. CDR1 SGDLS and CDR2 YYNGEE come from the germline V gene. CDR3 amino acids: CASSVSSAQEADTQYF. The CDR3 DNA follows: TGTGCCAGCAGCGTAAGTTCTGCCCAGGAGGCAGATACGCAGTATTTT.

CDR3 nucleotide sequence: TGTGCCAGCAGGACTAGCGGGATAGAAAACATTCAGTACTTC. Translation: CASRTSGIENIQYF. The chain has TRBV27 and TRBJ2-4; TRBD2 aligns across 11 bases. CDR1 and CDR2 from the germline V gene are MNHEY and SMNVEV (reference sequence). The CDR3 consists of 14 residues. The junction had 3 bases not matched to a gene; V was cut back by 6 bases and J by 5 bases.

The CDR3, as DNA: TGTGCCAGCGTAGGACGGGGGCAGAAGCAGTACTTC. Encoded protein: CASVGRGQKQYF. This chain uses TRBV6-4 with TRBJ2-7; perhaps D is TRBD1 or TRBD2 (6 bases each). Per germline, CDR1 MRHNA and CDR2 SNTAGT. Trimming shortened V by 8 bases and J by 8 bases, and 16 bases separated the two germline ends. CDR3 length equals 12 residues.

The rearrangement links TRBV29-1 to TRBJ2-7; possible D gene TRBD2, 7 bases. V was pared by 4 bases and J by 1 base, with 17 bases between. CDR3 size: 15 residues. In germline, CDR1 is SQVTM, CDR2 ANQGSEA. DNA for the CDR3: TGCAGCGTTGGACGGGGGGCCGCAGGGTCCTACGAGCAGTACTTC. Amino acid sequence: CSVGRGAAGSYEQYF.

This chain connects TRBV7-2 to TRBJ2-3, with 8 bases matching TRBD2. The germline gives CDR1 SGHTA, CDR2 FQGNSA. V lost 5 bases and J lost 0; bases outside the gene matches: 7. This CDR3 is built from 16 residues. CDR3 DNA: TGTGCCAGCAGCCCTTGGACTAGCCTTAGCACAGATACGCAGTATTTT. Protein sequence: CASSPWTSLSTDTQYF.

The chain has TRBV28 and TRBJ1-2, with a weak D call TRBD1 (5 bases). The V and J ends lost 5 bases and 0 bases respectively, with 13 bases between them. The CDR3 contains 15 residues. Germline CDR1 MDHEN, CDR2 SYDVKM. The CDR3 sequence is CASSRPGGANYGYTF. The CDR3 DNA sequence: TGTGCCAGCAGTCGTCCAGGAGGGGCTAACTATGGCTACACCTTC.

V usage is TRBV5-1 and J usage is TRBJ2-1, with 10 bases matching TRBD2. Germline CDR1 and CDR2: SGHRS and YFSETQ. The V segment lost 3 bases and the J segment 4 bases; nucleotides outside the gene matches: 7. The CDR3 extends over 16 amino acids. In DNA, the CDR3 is TGCGCCAGCAGCTCTGAACTAGCGGGATTGTACAATGAGCAGTTCTTC. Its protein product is CASSSELAGLYNEQFF.

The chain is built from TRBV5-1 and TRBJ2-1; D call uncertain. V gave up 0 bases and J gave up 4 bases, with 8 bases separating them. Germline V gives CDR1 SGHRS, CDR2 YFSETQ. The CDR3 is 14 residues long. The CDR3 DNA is TGCGCCAGCAGCTTGGGCGCGGAATACAATGAGCAGTTCTTC. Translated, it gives CASSLGAEYNEQFF.

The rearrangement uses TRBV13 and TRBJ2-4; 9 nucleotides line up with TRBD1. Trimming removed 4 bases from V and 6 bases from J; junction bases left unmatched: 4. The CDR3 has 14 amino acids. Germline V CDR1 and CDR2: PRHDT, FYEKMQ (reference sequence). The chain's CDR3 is CASSSDRGLNIQYF. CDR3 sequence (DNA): TGTGCCAGCAGCTCAGACAGGGGGTTAAACATTCAGTACTTC.

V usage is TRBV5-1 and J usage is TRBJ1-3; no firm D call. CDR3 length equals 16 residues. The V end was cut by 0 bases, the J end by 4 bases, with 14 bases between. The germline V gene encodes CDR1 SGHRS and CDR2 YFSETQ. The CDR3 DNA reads TGCGCCAGCAGCTTGGAGCAGCTAATAGGAGGAAACACCATATATTTT. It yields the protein CASSLEQLIGGNTIYF. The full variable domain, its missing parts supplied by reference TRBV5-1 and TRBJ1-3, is KAGVTQTPRYLIKTRGQQVTLSCSPISGHRSVSWYQQTPGQGLQFLFEYFSETQRNKGNFPGRFSGRQFSNSRSEMNVSTLELGDSALYLCASSLEQLIGGNTIYFGEGSWLTVV.

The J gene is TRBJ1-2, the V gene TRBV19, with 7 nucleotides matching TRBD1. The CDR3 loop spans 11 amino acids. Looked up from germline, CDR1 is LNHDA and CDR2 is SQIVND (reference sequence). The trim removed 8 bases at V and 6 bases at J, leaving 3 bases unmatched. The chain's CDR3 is CASWGQHGYTF. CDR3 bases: TGTGCCAGTTGGGGACAGCATGGCTACACCTTC.

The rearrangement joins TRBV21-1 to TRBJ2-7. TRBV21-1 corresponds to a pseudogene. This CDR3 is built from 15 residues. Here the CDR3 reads CASSKLRDGDYEQYF. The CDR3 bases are TGTGCCAGCAGCAAACTCCGGGACGGAGACTACGAGCAGTACTTC.

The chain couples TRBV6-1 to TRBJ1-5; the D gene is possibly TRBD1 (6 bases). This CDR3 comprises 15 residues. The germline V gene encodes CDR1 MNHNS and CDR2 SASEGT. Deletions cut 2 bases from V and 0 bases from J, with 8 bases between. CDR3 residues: CASSESGDSNQPQHF. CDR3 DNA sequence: TGTGCCAGCAGTGAATCAGGGGATAGCAATCAGCCCCAGCATTTT.

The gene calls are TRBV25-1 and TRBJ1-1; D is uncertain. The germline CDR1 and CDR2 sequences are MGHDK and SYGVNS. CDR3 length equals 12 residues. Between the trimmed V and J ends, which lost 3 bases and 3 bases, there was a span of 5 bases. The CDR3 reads CASSDTYTEAFF. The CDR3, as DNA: TGTGCCAGCAGTGACACCTACACTGAAGCTTTCTTT.

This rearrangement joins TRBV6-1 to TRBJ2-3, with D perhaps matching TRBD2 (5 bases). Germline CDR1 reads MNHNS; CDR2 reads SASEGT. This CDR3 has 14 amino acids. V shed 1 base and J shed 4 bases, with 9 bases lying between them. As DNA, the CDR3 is TGTGCCAGCAGTGAAGTGGGAGAACCAGATACGCAGTATTTT. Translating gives CASSEVGEPDTQYF.

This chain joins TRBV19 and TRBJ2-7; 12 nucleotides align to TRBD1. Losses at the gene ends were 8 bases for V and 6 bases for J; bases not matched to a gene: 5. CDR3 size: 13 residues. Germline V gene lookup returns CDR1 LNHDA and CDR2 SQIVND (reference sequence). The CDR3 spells CASSGTGGLEQYF. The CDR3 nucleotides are TGTGCCAGTTCCGGGACAGGGGGCCTCGAGCAGTACTTC.

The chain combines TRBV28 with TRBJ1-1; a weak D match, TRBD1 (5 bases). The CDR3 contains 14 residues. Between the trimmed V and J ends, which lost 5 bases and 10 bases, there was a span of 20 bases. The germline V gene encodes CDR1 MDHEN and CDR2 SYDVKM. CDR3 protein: CASSTPGPSSSAFF. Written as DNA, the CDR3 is TGTGCCAGCAGTACTCCGGGACCGTCTTCCTCAGCTTTCTTT. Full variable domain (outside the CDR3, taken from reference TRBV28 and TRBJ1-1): DVKVTQSSRYLVKRTGEKVFLECVQDMDHENMFWYRQDPGLGLRLIYFSYDVKMKEKGDIPEGYSVSREKKERFSLILESASTNQTSMYLCASSTPGPSSSAFFGQGTRLTVV.

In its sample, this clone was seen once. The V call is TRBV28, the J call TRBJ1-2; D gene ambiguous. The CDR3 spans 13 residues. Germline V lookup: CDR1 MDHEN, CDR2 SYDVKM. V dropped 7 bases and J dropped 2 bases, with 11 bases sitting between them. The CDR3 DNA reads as TGTGCCAGCAACCCTTCAAGGAACTATGGCTACACCTTC. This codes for CASNPSRNYGYTF.

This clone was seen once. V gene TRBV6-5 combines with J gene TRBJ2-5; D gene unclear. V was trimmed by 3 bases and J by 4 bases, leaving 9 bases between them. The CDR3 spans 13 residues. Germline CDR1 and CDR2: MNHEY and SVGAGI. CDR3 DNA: TGTGCCAGCAGTTATTTTTGGGGAGAGACCCAGTACTTC. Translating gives CASSYFWGETQYF.

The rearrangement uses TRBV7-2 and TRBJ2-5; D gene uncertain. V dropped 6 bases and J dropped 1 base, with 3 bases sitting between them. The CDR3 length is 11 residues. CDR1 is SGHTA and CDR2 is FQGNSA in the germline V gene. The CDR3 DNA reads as TGTGCCAGCAGTCCCCAAGAGACCCAGTACTTC. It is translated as CASSPQETQYF.

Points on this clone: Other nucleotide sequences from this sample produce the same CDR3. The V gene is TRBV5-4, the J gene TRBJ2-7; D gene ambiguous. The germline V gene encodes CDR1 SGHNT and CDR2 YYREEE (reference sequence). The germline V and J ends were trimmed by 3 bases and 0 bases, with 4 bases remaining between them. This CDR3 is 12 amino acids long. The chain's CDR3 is CASSSGSYEQYF. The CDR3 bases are TGTGCCAGCAGCTCGGGCTCCTACGAGCAGTACTTC. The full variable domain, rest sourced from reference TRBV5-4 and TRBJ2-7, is ETGVTQSPTHLIKTRGQQVTLRCSSQSGHNTVSWYQQALGQGPQFIFQYYREEENGRGNFPPRFSGLQFPNYSSELNVNALELDDSALYLCASSSGSYEQYFGPGTRLTVT.

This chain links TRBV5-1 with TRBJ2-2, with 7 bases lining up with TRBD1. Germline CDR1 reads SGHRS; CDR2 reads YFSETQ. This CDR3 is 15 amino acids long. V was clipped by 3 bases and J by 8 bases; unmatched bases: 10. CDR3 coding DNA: TGCGCCAGCAGCTCGGCCGGGACAGAGGGAGGGGAGCTGTTTTTT. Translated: CASSSAGTEGGELFF.

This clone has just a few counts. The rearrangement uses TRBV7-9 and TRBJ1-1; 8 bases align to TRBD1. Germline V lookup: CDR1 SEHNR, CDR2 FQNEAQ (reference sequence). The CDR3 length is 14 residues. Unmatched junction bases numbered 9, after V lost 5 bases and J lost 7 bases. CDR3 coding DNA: TGTGCCAGCAGCCCTCGGACAGGGTTCGGTGAAGCTTTCTTT. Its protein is CASSPRTGFGEAFF.

The CDR3 loop reads CASSLPTSATGELFF. CDR3 nucleotide sequence: TGTGCCAGCAGCCTCCCGACTAGCGCCACCGGGGAGCTGTTTTTT. V and J are TRBV7-9 and TRBJ2-2; TRBD2 matches at 8 bases. Germline V gene lookup returns CDR1 SEHNR and CDR2 FQNEAQ (reference sequence). The CDR3 totals 15 residues. V was pared by 5 bases and J by 4 bases, with 6 bases of the junction left unmatched. The entire variable domain, with the rest obtained from reference TRBV7-9 and TRBJ2-2, is as follows: DTGVSQNPRHKITKRGQNVTFRCDPISEHNRLYWYRQTLGQGPEFLTYFQNEAQLEKSRLLSDRFSAERPKGSFSTLEIQRTEQGDSAMYLCASSLPTSATGELFFGEGSRLTVL.

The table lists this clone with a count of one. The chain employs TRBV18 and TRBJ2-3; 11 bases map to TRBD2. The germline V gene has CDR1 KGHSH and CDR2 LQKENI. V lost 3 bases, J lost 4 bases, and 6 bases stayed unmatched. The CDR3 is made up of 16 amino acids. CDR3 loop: CASSPVLAGDADTQYF. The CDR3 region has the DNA TGTGCCAGCTCACCGGTACTAGCGGGAGACGCAGATACGCAGTATTTT.

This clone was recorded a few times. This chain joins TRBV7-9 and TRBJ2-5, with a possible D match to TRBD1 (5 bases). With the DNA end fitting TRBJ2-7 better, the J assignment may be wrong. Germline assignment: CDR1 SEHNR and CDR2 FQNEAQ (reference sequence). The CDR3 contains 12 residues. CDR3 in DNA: TGTGCCAGCAGCCCGACAGTATACGAGCAGTACTTC. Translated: CASSPTVYEQYF.

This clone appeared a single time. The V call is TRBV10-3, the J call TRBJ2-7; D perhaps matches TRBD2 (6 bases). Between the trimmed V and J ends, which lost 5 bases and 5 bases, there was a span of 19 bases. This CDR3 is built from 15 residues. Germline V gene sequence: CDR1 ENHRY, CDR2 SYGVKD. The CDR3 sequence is CAISSDGGTLDEQYF. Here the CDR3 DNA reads TGTGCCATCAGTTCGGACGGAGGGACTCTTGACGAGCAGTACTTC.

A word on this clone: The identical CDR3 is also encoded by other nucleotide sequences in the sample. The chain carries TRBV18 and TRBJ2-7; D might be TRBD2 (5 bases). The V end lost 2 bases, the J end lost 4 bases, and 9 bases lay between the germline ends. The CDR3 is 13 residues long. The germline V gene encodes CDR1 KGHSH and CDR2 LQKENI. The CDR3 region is CASSPGERYEQYF. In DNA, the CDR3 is TGTGCCAGCTCACCAGGGGAGAGGTACGAGCAGTACTTC. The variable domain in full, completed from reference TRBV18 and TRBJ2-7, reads NAGVMQNPRHLVRRRGQEARLRCSPMKGHSHVYWYRQLPEEGLKFMVYLQKENIIDESGMPKERFSAEFPKEGPSILRIQQVVRGDSAAYFCASSPGERYEQYFGPGTRLTVT.

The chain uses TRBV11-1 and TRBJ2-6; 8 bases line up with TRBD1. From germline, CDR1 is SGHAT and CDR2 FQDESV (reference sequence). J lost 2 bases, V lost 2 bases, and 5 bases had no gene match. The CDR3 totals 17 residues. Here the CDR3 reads CASSLQGAKTGANVLTF. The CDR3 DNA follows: TGTGCCAGCAGCTTACAGGGGGCTAAGACTGGGGCCAACGTCCTGACTTTC.

In DNA form, the CDR3 reads TGTGCCAGCAGCGCCTCCATGGGAGTTATCCGCACAGATACGCAGTATTTT. Translation gives CASSASMGVIRTDTQYF. V is TRBV9 and J is TRBJ2-3; tentatively, D is TRBD2 (5 bases). This CDR3 has 17 amino acids. Germline loops: CDR1 SGDLS, CDR2 YYNGEE. Between the trimmed V and J ends, which lost 3 bases and 1 base, there was a span of 18 bases.

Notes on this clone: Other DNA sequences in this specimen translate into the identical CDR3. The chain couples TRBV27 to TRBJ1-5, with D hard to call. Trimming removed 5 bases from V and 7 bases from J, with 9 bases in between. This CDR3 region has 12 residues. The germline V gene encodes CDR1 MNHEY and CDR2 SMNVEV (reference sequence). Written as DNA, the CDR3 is TGTGCCAGCAGTCCAGCGGGCCAGCCCCAGCATTTT. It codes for CASSPAGQPQHF.

This chain's CDR3 is CASSLGGTGGEQYF. In DNA form, the CDR3 reads TGTGCCAGCAGCTTAGGAGGGACAGGGGGTGAGCAGTACTTC. The rearrangement joins TRBV13 to TRBJ2-7, with TRBD1 matching 11 bases. Trimming at V came to 0 bases and at J to 7 bases, leaving 2 bases not matched to a gene. The germline CDR1 and CDR2 sequences are PRHDT and FYEKMQ (reference sequence). The CDR3 consists of 14 residues.